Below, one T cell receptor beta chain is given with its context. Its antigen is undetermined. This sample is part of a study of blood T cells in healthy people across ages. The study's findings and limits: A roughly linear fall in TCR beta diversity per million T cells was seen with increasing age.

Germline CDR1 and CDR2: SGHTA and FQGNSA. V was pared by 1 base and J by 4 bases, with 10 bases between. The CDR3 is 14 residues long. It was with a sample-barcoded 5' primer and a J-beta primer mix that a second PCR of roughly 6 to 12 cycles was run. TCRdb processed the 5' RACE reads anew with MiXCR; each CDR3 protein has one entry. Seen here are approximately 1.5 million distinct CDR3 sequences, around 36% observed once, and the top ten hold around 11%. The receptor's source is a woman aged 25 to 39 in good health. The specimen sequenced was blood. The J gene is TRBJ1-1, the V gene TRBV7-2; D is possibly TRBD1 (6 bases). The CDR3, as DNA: TGTGCCAGCAGCTTAGTAGAGGGGGTCACTGAAGCTTTCTTT. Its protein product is CASSLVEGVTEAFF.